The rows below give T cell receptor beta chains drawn from one sample of a study of T cell responses to AZD1222 COVID-19 vaccine. Repertoires were generated with immunoSEQ multiplex PCR, while TCRdb's copy carries only in-frame clones and drops some. The sample consists of approximately 190,000 clones, approximately 93% of them appearing once. Material: peripheral blood, obtained 28 days after the second AZD1222 dose. These receptors all stem from an adult who received the AZD1222 COVID-19 vaccine. The CDR3 runs from the conserved cysteine through the conserved F or W. The D gene is left open where the match is weak. Size is stated for part of the rows, as once, few or many counts, or as a class when the clone is expanded.

clone size,V gene,J gene,D gene,CDR3 DNA,CDR3 protein
-,TRBV6-1,TRBJ1-5,-,TGTGCCAGCAGTGAAGCCCCGGCCCGGCCGGACCAGCCCCAGCATTTT,CASSEAPARPDQPQHF
-,TRBV5-4,TRBJ1-1,-,TGTGCCAGCAGCTTGCAGGGCGTTAACACTGAAGCTTTCTTT,CASSLQGVNTEAFF
-,TRBV9,TRBJ2-5,TRBD2,TGTGCCAGCACCAAGACTAGCGGGGGGGCCCGTGTTGGCGAGACCCAGTACTTC,CASTKTSGGARVGETQYF
-,TRBV12-5,TRBJ2-7,-,TGTGCTAGTGGTGTATACAGGGACCCCTACGAGCAGTACTTC,CASGVYRDPYEQYF
-,TRBV11-2,TRBJ2-1,TRBD2,TGTGCCAGCAGTAACTTTGGGTGGAGCGGGGGGGCTAATCGGAATGAGCAGTTCTTC,CASSNFGWSGGANRNEQFF
-,TRBV27,TRBJ1-1,-,TGTGCCAGCAGTCCGTTGTTTTTTAACACTGAAGCTTTCTTT,CASSPLFFNTEAFF
-,TRBV30,TRBJ1-2,-,TGTGCCGGGCGGGATCCCTACACCTTC,CAGRDPYTF
-,TRBV4-1,TRBJ1-2,TRBD1,TGCGCCAGCAGCCAAGATTCGACAGGGGTGGGGGGCTACACCTTC,CASSQDSTGVGGYTF
-,TRBV11-3,TRBJ2-3,TRBD2,TGTGCCAGCAGCTCGAGCCGCGGGGGGGCTGAAGATACGCAGTATTTT,CASSSSRGGAEDTQYF
-,TRBV7-9,TRBJ2-2,-,TGTGCCAGCAGCTTCTCCGCCCAGCCGGGCACCGGGGAGCTGTTTTTT,CASSFSAQPGTGELFF
-,TRBV2,TRBJ1-3,TRBD1,TGTGCCAGCAGGGACAGGGGTGCTGGAAACACCATATATTTT,CASRDRGAGNTIYF
-,TRBV7-9,TRBJ1-5,-,TGTGCCAGCAGGAGAGGCAATCAGCCCCAGCATTTT,CASRRGNQPQHF
-,TRBV6-2/TRBV6-3,TRBJ2-3,TRBD1,TGTGCCAGCAGTTACTCCGGGACAGGGCGGACGCAGTATTTT,CASSYSGTGRTQYF
-,TRBV18,TRBJ1-5,TRBD1,TGTGCCAGCTCTCCCTACAGGGGGCTTGATCAGCCCCAGCATTTT,CASSPYRGLDQPQHF
-,TRBV30,TRBJ2-6,TRBD1,TGTGCCTGGAGTAGAGACAGGGTCCCTCGGGGGGCCAACGTCCTGACTTTC,CAWSRDRVPRGANVLTF
few,TRBV25-1,TRBJ1-2,-,TGTGCCAGCGGACGTACGGGGGACTACACCTTC,CASGRTGDYTF
-,TRBV5-1,TRBJ2-3,TRBD2,TGCGCCAGCAGCTTGGGAGGGGGACTAGCCGCAGATACGCAGTATTTT,CASSLGGGLAADTQYF
-,TRBV6-1,TRBJ1-5,TRBD1,TGTGCCAGCAGTGACACAGGGGGCCATCAGCCCCAGCATTTT,CASSDTGGHQPQHF
-,TRBV2,TRBJ1-2,-,TGTGCCAGCAGTGGGACCTTTCGAGGCTACACCTTC,CASSGTFRGYTF
-,TRBV7-2,TRBJ1-1,-,TGTGCCAGCAGCTCAGGGGTTGTGAACACTGAAGCTTTCTTT,CASSSGVVNTEAFF